This record looks at one T cell receptor (beta chain) sequence and its context. The CDR3 spans 14 residues. CDR1 is SEHNR and CDR2 is FQNEAQ in the germline V gene (reference sequence). Trimming took 2 bases from V and 5 from J, leaving 13 bases between them. This sample is part of a study of T cells in Graves' hyperthyroidism and ophthalmopathy. Template material for amplifying TCR beta CDR3 regions consisted of RNA transcripts. The HTBI primer set was used in a first-round RT-PCR of the TCR CDR3. TCRdb redid the calling of the multiplex PCR reads with MiXCR, one entry per CDR3 protein. The sample records more than 300,000 distinct CDR3 sequences, about a sixth being singletons.

The sample consisted of blood. This receptor was identified in a woman aged 25 to 39 with Graves' hyperthyroidism that later progressed to Graves' ophthalmopathy. J is TRBJ2-7 and V is TRBV7-9; D remains ambiguous. In DNA form, the CDR3 reads TGTGCCAGCAGCTTACAAGTTCCCCTCGACGAGCAGTACTTC. Protein sequence: CASSLQVPLDEQYF.